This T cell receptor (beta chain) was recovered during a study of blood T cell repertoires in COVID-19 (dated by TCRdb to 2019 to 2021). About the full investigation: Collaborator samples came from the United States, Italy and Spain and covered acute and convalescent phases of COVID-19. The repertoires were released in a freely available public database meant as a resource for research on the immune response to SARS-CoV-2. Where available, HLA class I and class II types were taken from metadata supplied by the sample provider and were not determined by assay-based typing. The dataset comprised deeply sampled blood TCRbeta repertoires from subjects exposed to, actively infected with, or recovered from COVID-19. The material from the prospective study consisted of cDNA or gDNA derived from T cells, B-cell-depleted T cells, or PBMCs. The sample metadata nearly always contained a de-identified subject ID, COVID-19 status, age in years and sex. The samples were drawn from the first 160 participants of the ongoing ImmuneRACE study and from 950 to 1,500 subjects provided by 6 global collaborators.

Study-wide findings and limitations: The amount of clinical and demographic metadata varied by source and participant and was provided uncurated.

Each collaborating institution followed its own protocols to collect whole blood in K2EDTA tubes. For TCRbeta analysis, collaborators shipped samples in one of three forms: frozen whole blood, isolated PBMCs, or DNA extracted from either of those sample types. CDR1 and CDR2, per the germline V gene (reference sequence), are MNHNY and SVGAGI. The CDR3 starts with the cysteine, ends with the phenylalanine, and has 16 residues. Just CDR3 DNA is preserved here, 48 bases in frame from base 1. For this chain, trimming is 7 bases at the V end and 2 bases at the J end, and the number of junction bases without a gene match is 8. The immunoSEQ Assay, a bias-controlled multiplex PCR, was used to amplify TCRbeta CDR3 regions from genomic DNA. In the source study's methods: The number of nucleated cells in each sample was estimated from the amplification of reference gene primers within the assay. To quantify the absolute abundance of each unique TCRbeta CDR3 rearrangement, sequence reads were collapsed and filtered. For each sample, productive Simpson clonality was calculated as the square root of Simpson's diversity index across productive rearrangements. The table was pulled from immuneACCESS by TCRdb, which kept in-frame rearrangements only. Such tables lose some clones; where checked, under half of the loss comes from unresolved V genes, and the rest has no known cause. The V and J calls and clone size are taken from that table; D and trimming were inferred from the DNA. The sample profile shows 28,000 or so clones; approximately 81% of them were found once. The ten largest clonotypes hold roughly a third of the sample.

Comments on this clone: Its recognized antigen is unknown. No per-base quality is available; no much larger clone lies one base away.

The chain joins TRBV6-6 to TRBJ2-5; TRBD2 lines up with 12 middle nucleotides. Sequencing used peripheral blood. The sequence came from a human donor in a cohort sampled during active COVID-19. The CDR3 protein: CASTFPTSGGQETQYF. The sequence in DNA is TGTGCCAGCACCTTCCCGACTAGCGGGGGTCAAGAGACCCAGTACTTC.